The 11 T cell receptor beta chains below all came from one sample that was sequenced in a study of blood T cell repertoires in COVID-19. Data came from immunoSEQ multiplex PCR; TCRdb stores just in-frame clones and leaves some out. The sample has about 310,000 clones, around 89% seen once. The material sequenced was PBMCs or T cells enriched from blood (not recorded which). Every receptor here comes from a woman in her 40s who had recovered from COVID-19.

The rearrangement joins TRBV27 to TRBJ1-1; D uncertain. Trimming removed 3 bases at V and 2 bases at J, with 10 bases between. The CDR3 extends over 14 amino acids. Germline V gene sequence: CDR1 MNHEY, CDR2 SMNVEV (reference sequence). CDR3 sequence: CASSFGGVNTEAFF. Written as DNA, the CDR3 is TGTGCCAGCAGTTTTGGCGGGGTAAACACTGAAGCTTTCTTT.

This clone was found once. The chain links TRBV12-5 to TRBJ1-1; D is possibly TRBD1 (6 bases). The length of the CDR3 is 13 residues. Germline V lookup: CDR1 LGHNT, CDR2 FRNRAP. Trimming cost V 4 bases and J 1 base, with 7 bases left between them. CDR3 loop: CASGSGANTEAFF. CDR3 sequence (DNA): TGTGCTAGTGGTTCAGGGGCGAACACTGAAGCTTTCTTT.

The rearrangement joins TRBV24-1 to TRBJ2-2; 9 positions agree with TRBD1. J was trimmed by 4 bases and V by 4 bases; bases with no gene match: 6. Germline CDR1 is KGHDR and CDR2 is SFDVKD. This CDR3 comprises 16 residues. The CDR3 loop is CATSDPGQGITGELFF. The CDR3 region has the DNA TGTGCCACCAGTGACCCGGGACAGGGTATCACCGGGGAGCTGTTTTTT.

V is TRBV28 and J is TRBJ1-5; 8 bases line up with TRBD1. Trimming took 6 bases from V and 6 from J; bases not matched to a gene: 7. CDR1 is MDHEN and CDR2 is SYDVKM in the germline V gene. This CDR3 is 14 amino acids long. CDR3 region: CASRPTGDVQPQHF. The DNA of the CDR3 is TGTGCCAGCAGACCGACAGGGGATGTTCAGCCCCAGCATTTT.

The CDR3 here is CAISGDRLGDEQYF. The CDR3, as DNA: TGTGCCATCAGTGGGGACAGACTCGGTGACGAGCAGTACTTC. This chain links TRBV10-3 with TRBJ2-7; 7 bases agree with TRBD1. The CDR3 consists of 14 residues. Trimming removed 4 bases from V and 5 bases from J; junction bases left unmatched: 8. Germline V gives CDR1 ENHRY, CDR2 SYGVKD.

The V and J genes are TRBV29-1 and TRBJ1-1; 7 bases fit TRBD1. CDR1 is SQVTM, CDR2 ANQGSEA, per germline. The length of the CDR3 is 11 residues. Trimming removed 7 bases from V and 9 bases from J; junction bases left unmatched: 8. CDR3 nucleotide sequence: TGCAGCGCGTCTATGGGACAGAAAGCTTTCTTT. This gives the protein CSASMGQKAFF. The full variable domain, its missing parts supplied by reference TRBV29-1 and TRBJ1-1, is SAVISQKPSRDICQRGTSLTIQCQVDSQVTMMFWYRQQPGQSLTLIATANQGSEATYESGFVIDKFPISRPNLTFSTLTVSNMSPEDSSIYLCSASMGQKAFFGQGTRLTVV.

The chain couples TRBV28 to TRBJ2-3, with TRBD2 matching over 7 bases. The CDR3 is 16 amino acids. Losses at the gene ends were 6 bases for V and 2 bases for J; bases not matched to a gene: 11. The germline CDR1 and CDR2 sequences are MDHEN and SYDVKM. The CDR3 sequence: CASRVGGGTPTDTQYF. The CDR3 DNA is TGTGCCAGCAGGGTTGGGGGGGGAACCCCCACAGATACGCAGTATTTT.

The chain joins TRBV7-2 to TRBJ2-1, with D possibly matching TRBD2 (5 bases). Trimming took off 1 base at V and 4 bases at J, with 8 bases between the two ends. Germline CDR1 reads SGHTA; CDR2 reads FQGNSA. The length of the CDR3 is 14 residues. The CDR3 here is CASSLVLAYNEQFF. As DNA, the CDR3 is TGTGCCAGCAGCTTAGTTCTAGCATACAATGAGCAGTTCTTC.

The gene calls are TRBV7-2 and TRBJ1-1; TRBD1 matches at 7 bases. Germline-derived CDR1 and CDR2 are SGHTA and FQGNSA. The junction had 6 bases not matched to a gene; V was cut back by 5 bases and J by 3 bases. The CDR3 runs to 14 residues. The CDR3 coding sequence is TGTGCCAGCAGCGACACAGGGGCAGACACTGAAGCTTTCTTT. Its protein is CASSDTGADTEAFF.

V usage is TRBV28 and J usage is TRBJ1-2, with 9 positions matching TRBD1. The germline V gene encodes CDR1 MDHEN and CDR2 SYDVKM. This CDR3 has 16 amino acids. V was clipped by 5 bases and J by 2 bases; unmatched bases: 9. CDR3 residues: CASSQATGGLNYGYTF. CDR3 DNA sequence: TGTGCCAGCAGTCAGGCGACAGGGGGTTTGAACTATGGCTACACCTTC.

The chain is built from TRBV19 and TRBJ2-3; 13 bases agree with TRBD2. Germline V lookup: CDR1 LNHDA, CDR2 SQIVND (reference sequence). V lost 5 bases, J lost 3 bases, and 5 bases stayed unmatched. The CDR3 extends over 16 amino acids. The CDR3 coding sequence is TGTGCCAGTAGTGAAGGACTAGCGGGAGTTACAGATACGCAGTATTTT. This encodes CASSEGLAGVTDTQYF. Together with reference TRBV19 and TRBJ2-3, the CDR3 gives the full variable domain: DGGITQSPKYLFRKEGQNVTLSCEQNLNHDAMYWYRQDPGQGLRLIYYSQIVNDFQKGDIAEGYSVSREKKESFPLTVTSAQKNPTAFYLCASSEGLAGVTDTQYFGPGTRLTVL.